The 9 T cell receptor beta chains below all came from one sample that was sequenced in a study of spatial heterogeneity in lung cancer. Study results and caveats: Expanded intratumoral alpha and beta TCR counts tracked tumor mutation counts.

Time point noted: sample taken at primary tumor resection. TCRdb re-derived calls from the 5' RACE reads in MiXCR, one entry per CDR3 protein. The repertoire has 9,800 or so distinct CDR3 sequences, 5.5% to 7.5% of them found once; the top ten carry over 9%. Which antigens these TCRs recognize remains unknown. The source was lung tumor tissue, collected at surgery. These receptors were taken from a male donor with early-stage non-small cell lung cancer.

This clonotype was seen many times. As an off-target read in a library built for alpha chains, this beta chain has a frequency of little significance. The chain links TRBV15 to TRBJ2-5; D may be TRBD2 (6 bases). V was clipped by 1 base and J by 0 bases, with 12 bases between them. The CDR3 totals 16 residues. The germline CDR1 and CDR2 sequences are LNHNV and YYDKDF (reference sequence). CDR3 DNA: TGTGCCACCAGCAGAGGACTAGGTTTAGACCAAGAGACCCAGTACTTC. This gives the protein CATSRGLGLDQETQYF.

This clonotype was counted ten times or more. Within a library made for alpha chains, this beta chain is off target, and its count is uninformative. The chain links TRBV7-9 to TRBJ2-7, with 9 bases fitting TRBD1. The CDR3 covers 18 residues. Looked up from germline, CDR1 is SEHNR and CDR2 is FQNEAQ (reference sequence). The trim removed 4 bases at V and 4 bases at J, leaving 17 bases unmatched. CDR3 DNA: TGTGCCAGCAGCTCGAGGACCCGAACCGGGACAGGGCTTTACGAGCAGTACTTC. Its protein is CASSSRTRTGTGLYEQYF.

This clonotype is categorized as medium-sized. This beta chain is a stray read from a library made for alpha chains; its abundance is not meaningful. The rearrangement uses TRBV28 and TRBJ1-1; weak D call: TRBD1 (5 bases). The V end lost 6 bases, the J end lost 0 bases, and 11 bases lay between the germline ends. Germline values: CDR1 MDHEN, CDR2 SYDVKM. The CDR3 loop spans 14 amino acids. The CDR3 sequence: CASRRPGVNTEAFF. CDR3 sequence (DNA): TGTGCCAGCAGACGGCCGGGGGTGAACACTGAAGCTTTCTTT.

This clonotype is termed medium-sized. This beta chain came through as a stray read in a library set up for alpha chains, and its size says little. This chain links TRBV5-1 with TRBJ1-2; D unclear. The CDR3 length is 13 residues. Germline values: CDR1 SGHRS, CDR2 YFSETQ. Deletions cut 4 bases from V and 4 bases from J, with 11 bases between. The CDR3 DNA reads TGCGCCAGCAGCAGGGAACAGCTCTATGGCTACACCTTC. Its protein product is CASSREQLYGYTF.

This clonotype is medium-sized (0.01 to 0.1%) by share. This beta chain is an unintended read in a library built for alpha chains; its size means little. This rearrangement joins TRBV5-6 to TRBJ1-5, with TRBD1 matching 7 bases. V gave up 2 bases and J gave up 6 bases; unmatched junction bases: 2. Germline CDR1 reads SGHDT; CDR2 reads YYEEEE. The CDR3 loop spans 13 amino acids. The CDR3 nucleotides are TGTGCCAGCAGCTTCGACAGGGTTCAGCCCCAGCATTTT. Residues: CASSFDRVQPQHF. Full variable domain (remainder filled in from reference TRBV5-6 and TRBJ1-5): DAGVTQSPTHLIKTRGQQVTLRCSPKSGHDTVSWYQQALGQGPQFIFQYYEEEERQRGNFPDRFSGHQFPNYSSELNVNALLLGDSALYLCASSFDRVQPQHFGDGTRLSIL.

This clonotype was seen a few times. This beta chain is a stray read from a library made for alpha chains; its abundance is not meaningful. The CDR3 is CSATLVGRDPGELFF. The CDR3 DNA reads TGCAGTGCTACACTGGTGGGAAGGGATCCCGGGGAGCTGTTTTTT. This sequence joins TRBV20-1 and TRBJ2-2, with D hard to call. CDR3 length: 15 residues. Germline V gene sequence: CDR1 DFQATT, CDR2 SNEGSKA (reference sequence). V was trimmed by 4 bases and J by 6 bases, leaving 18 bases between them.

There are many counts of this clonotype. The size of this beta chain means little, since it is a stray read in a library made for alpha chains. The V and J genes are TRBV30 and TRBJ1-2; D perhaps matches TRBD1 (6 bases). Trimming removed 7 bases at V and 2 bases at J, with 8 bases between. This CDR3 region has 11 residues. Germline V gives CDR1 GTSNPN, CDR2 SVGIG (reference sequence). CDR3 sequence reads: CASQGNYGYTF. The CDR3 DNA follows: TGTGCCTCACAGGGAAACTATGGCTACACCTTC.

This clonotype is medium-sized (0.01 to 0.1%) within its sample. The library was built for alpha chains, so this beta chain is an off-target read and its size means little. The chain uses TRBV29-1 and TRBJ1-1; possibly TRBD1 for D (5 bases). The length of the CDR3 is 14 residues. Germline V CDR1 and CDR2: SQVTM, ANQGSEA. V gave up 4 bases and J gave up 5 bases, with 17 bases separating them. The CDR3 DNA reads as TGCAGCGTTGCCGCCCAGGGTGAGGGAACTGAAGCTTTCTTT. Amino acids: CSVAAQGEGTEAFF.

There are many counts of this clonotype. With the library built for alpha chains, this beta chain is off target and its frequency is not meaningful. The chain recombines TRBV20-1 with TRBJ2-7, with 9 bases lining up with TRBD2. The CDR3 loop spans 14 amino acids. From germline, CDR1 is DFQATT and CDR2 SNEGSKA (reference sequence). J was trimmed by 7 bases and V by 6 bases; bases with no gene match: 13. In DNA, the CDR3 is TGCAGTGCCACTCAAGCGGGAGGCTCGAGGGAGCAGTACTTC. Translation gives CSATQAGGSREQYF.